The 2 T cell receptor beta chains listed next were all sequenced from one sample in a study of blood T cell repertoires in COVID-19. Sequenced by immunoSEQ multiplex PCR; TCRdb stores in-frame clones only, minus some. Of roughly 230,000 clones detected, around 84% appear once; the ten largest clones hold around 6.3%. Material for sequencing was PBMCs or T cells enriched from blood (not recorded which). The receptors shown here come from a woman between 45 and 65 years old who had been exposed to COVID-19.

CDR3 protein: CASSWDPTGVYGYTF. The CDR3 bases are TGTGCCAGCAGCTGGGATCCGACGGGGGTCTATGGCTACACCTTC. This chain links TRBV11-2 with TRBJ1-2; possible D gene TRBD1, 5 bases. V dropped 4 bases and J dropped 4 bases, with 16 bases sitting between them. Germline loops: CDR1 SGHAT, CDR2 FQNNGV. The CDR3 has 15 amino acids.

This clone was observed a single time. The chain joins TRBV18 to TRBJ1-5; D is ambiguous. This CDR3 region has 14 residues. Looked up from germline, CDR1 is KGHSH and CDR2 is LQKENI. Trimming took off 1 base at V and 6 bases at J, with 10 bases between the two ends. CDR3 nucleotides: TGTGCCAGCTCACCACTACGCGGGTCTCAGCCCCAGCATTTT. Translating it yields CASSPLRGSQPQHF. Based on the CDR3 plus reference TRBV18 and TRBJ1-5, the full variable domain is NAGVMQNPRHLVRRRGQEARLRCSPMKGHSHVYWYRQLPEEGLKFMVYLQKENIIDESGMPKERFSAEFPKEGPSILRIQQVVRGDSAAYFCASSPLRGSQPQHFGDGTRLSIL.